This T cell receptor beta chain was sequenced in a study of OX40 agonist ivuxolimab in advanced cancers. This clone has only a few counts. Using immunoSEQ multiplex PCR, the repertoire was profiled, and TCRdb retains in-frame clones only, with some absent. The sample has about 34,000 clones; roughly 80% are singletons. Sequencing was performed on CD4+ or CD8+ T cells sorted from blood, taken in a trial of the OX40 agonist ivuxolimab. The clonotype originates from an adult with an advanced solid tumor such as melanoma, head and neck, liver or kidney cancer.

Here the CDR3 DNA reads TGTGCCAGTAGTACTCCGGGACAGATATTCAATGAGCAGTTCTTC. This translates into CASSTPGQIFNEQFF. The chain is built from TRBV19 and TRBJ2-1; 7 bases map to TRBD1. This CDR3 has 15 amino acids. V lost 4 bases, J lost 6 bases, and 9 bases stayed unmatched. The V gene's germline CDR1 is LNHDA and CDR2 SQIVND (reference sequence).